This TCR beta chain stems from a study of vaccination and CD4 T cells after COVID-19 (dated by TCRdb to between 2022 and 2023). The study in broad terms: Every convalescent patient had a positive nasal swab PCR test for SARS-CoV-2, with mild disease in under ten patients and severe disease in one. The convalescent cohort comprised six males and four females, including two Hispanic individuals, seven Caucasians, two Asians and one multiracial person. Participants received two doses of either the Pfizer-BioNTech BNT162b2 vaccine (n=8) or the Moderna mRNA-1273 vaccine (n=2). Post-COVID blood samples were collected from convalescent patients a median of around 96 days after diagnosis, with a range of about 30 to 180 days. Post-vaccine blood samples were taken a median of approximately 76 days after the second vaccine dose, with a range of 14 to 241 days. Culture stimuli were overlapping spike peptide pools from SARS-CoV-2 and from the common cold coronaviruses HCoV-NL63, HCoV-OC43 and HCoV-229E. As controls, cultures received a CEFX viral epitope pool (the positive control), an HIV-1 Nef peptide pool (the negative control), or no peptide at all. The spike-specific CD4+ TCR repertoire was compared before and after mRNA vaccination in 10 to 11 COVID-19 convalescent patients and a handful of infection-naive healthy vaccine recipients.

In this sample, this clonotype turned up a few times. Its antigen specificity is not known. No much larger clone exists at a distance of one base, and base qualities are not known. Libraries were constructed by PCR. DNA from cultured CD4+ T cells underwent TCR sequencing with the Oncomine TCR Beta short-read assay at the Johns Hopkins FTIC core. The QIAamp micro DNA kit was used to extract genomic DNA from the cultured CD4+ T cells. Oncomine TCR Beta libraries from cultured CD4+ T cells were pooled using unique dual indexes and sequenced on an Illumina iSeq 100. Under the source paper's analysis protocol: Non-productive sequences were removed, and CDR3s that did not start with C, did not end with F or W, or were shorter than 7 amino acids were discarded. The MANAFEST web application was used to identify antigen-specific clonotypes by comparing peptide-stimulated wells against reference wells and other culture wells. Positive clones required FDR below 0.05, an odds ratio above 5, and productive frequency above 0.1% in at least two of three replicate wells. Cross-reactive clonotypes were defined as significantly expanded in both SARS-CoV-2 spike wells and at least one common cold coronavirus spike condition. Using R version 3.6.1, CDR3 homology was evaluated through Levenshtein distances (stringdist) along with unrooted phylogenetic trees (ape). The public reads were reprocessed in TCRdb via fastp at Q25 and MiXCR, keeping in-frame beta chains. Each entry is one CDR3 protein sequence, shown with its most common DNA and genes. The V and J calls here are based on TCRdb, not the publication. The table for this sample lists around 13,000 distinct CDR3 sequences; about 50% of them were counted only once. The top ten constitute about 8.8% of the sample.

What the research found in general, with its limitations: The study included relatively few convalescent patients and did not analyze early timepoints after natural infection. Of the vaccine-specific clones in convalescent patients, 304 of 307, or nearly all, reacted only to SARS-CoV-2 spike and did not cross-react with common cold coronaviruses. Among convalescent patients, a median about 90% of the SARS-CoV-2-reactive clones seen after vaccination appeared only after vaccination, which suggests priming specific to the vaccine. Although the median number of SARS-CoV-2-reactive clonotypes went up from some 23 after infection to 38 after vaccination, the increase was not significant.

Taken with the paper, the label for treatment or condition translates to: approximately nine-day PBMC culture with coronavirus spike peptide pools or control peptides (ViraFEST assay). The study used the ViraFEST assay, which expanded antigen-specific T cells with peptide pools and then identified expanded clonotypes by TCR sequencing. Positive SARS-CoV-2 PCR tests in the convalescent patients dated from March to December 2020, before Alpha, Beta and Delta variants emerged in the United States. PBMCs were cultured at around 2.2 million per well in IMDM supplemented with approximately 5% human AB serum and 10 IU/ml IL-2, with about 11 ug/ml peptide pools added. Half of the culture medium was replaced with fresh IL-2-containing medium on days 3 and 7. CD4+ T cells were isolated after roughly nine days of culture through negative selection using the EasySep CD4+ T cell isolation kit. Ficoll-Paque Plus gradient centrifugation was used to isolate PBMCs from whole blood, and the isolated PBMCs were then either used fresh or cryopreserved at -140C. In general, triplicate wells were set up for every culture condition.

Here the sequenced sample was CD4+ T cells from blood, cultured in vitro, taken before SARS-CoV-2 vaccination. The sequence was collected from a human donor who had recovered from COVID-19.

CDR3 protein: CASTYRFSGNNSPLHF. Read as DNA, the sequence is TGCGCCAGCACATACAGATTCTCCGGGAATAATTCACCCCTCCACTTT. This sequence uses TRBV10-2 and TRBJ1-6; the D gene assignment is ambiguous. CDR1 and CDR2, per the germline V gene, are WSHSY and SAAADI. Including the terminal cysteine and phenylalanine, the CDR3 comprises 16 residues. The retained sequence is limited to the CDR3, 48 bases, with the frame set at the first base. Deletion took 7 bases off V and 5 bases off J, with a span of 18 bases between the germline ends.